Described below is a single T cell receptor beta chain sequence and its context. TCRdb redid the calling of the 5' RACE reads with MiXCR, one entry per CDR3 protein. The table has around 90,000 distinct CDR3 sequences, more than 13% seen once. This sample is part of a study of T-cell memory formation after mild COVID-19. Study in general: TCR clusters showed largely donor specificity.

Trimming pared 7 bases from V and 5 bases from J, leaving 21 bases between. In germline, CDR1 is SGHKS, CDR2 YYEKEE (reference sequence). The CDR3 runs 15 residues. The chain recombines TRBV5-5 with TRBJ2-5; perhaps TRBD1 as D (6 bases). The sequence derives from a young man who had mild COVID-19 (a few samples of this study predate the infection). Cell type and time point are not known. The source material was PBMCs or a T cell subset sorted from them (not recorded which). CDR3 sequence reads: CASARVGVGAETQYF. CDR3 bases: TGTGCCAGCGCAAGAGTGGGGGTGGGGGCTGAGACCCAGTACTTC.